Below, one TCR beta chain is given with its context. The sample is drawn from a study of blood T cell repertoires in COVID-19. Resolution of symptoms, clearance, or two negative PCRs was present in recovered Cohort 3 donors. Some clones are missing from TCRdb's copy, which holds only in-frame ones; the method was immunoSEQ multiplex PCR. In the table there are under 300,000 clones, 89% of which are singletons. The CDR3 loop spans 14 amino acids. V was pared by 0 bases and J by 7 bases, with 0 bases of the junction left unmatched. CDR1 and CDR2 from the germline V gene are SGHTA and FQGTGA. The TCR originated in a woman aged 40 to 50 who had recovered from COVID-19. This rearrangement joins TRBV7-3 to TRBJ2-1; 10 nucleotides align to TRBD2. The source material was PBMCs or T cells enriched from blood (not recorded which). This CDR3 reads CASSLTGLANEQFF. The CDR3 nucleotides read TGTGCCAGCAGCTTAACGGGACTAGCGAATGAGCAGTTCTTC.